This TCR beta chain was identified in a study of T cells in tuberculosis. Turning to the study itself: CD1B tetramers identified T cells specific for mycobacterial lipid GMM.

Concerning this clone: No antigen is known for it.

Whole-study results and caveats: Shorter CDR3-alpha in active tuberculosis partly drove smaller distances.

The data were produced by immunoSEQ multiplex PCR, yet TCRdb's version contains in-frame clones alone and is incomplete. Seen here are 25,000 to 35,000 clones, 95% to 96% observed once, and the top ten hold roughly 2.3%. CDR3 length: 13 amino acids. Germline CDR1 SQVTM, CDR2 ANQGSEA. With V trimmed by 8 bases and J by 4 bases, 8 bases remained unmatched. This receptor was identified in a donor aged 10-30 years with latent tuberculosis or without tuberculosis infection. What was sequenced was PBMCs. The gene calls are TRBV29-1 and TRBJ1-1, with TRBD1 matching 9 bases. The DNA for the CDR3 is TGCAGCTCCGTTCGACAGGGGGGCACTGAAGCTTTCTTT. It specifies CSSVRQGGTEAFF.